The 22 T cell receptor beta chains reported below all come from one sample, sequenced in a study of blood T cells in healthy people across ages. A second PCR of 7 to 11 cycles used a sample-barcoded 5' primer and a J-beta primer mix. TCRdb reprocessed the 5' RACE reads with MiXCR, giving one entry per CDR3 protein. Of a few hundred thousand distinct CDR3 sequences listed, about 26% are singletons. The sample was also linked to a second study, of T cells of mothers and their children.

Input material: blood. The source of these receptors is a boy between 2 and 10 years old in good health.

This clonotype was counted a few times. The genes are TRBV3-1 and TRBJ1-1, with 9 bases aligning to TRBD1. The V and J ends lost 1 base and 4 bases, in that order; junction bases with no gene match: 1. CDR1 is LGHDT, CDR2 YNNKEL, per germline (reference sequence). This CDR3 spans 14 amino acids. CDR3 protein: CASSQGTGVTEAFF. Here the CDR3 DNA reads TGTGCCAGCAGCCAAGGGACAGGGGTCACTGAAGCTTTCTTT.

This clonotype was detected a few times. The chain is built from TRBV9 and TRBJ2-3; TRBD1 agrees at 8 bases. The germline V gene has CDR1 SGDLS and CDR2 YYNGEE. J was trimmed by 1 base and V by 2 bases; bases with no gene match: 6. This CDR3 is built from 16 residues. CDR3 sequence: CASSVTPGQGTDTQYF. Here the CDR3 DNA reads TGTGCCAGCAGCGTGACTCCGGGACAGGGCACAGATACGCAGTATTTT. Full variable domain (missing parts from reference TRBV9 and TRBJ2-3): DSGVTQTPKHLITATGQRVTLRCSPRSGDLSVYWYQQSLDQGLQFLIQYYNGEERAKGNILERFSAQQFPDLHSELNLSSLELGDSALYFCASSVTPGQGTDTQYFGPGTRLTVL.

This clonotype was found a few times. The V call is TRBV5-1, the J call TRBJ1-6; no reliable D call. CDR1 is SGHRS, CDR2 YFSETQ, per germline. The CDR3 covers 16 residues. Trimming took off 0 bases at V and 7 bases at J, with 14 bases between the two ends. This CDR3 is CASSLVVAVWNSPLHF. Written as DNA, the CDR3 is TGCGCCAGCAGCTTGGTGGTCGCAGTCTGGAATTCACCCCTCCACTTT.

The DNA of the CDR3 is TGTGCCACCAGCAGAGGGTCGGGAAACACAGATACGCAGTATTTT. Translation: CATSRGSGNTDTQYF. The chain recombines TRBV15 with TRBJ2-3; tentative D call: TRBD2 (5 bases). The V and J ends lost 1 base and 2 bases respectively, with 10 bases between them. Germline V CDR1 and CDR2: LNHNV, YYDKDF (reference sequence). CDR3 length: 15 residues.

A word on this clonotype: Its ends do not fully match the called genes, so a read error is possible. V and J are TRBV11-1 and TRBJ2-3, with 11 bases fitting TRBD1. In germline, CDR1 is SGHAT, CDR2 FQDESV (reference sequence). The CDR3 extends over 16 amino acids. DNA for the CDR3: TGTGCCAGCAGCCTCCAGGGACAGGGGGGCACACATACGCAGTATTTT. Translation: CASSLQGQGGTHTQYF.

This clonotype appeared a few times. The genes are TRBV14 and TRBJ2-5, with 7 bases fitting TRBD1. This CDR3 contains 16 residues. Germline V CDR1 and CDR2: SGHDN, FVKESK. J was trimmed by 0 bases and V by 4 bases; bases with no gene match: 8. The DNA of the CDR3 is TGTGCCAGCAGCCCACGGGGACAGAAGTACCAAGAGACCCAGTACTTC. It translates to CASSPRGQKYQETQYF.

Details on this clonotype: The junction and the germline gene differ at one end; a read error may be behind it. The chain recombines TRBV12-3 or TRBV12-4 with TRBJ1-3; TRBD1 is a possible D gene (5 bases). The CDR3 contains 16 residues. CDR3 region: CASSHGTGNSGNTIYF. The CDR3 DNA is TGCGCCAGCAGTCATGGCACAGGAAACTCTGGAAACACCATATATTTT.

This chain links TRBV7-9 with TRBJ2-3, with 14 bases matching TRBD2. The CDR3 runs 16 residues. Germline-derived CDR1 and CDR2 are SEHNR and FQNEAQ (reference sequence). With 3 bases clipped from V and 6 bases from J, the junction kept 5 bases outside the gene matches. The CDR3 loop is CASSFLTSGGADTQYF. The CDR3 nucleotides read TGTGCCAGCAGCTTCCTGACTAGCGGGGGGGCCGATACGCAGTATTTT.

J is TRBJ1-4 and V is TRBV12-3 or TRBV12-4; D is perhaps TRBD1 (6 bases). V lost 0 bases, J lost 8 bases, and 28 bases lay in between. CDR3 length: 20 amino acids. The CDR3 sequence: CASSLALDSLINRAWEKLFF. DNA for the CDR3: TGTGCCAGCAGTTTAGCTTTGGACAGCCTGATCAATAGGGCATGGGAAAAACTGTTTTTT.

This sequence joins TRBV15 and TRBJ1-2; tentative D call: TRBD1 (6 bases). CDR3 size: 13 residues. V lost 6 bases to trimming and J lost 8 bases, with 16 bases between them. The germline V gene has CDR1 LNHNV and CDR2 YYDKDF (reference sequence). CDR3 nucleotide sequence: TGTGCCACCAGAAGAACAGGGCTAAGGGGCTACACCTTC. It yields the protein CATRRTGLRGYTF.

V and J are TRBV20-1 and TRBJ2-2; 8 bases match TRBD1. CDR1 DFQATT and CDR2 SNEGSKA come from the germline V gene (reference sequence). J lost 5 bases, V lost 0 bases, and 8 bases had no gene match. The CDR3 is 16 amino acids. In DNA form, the CDR3 reads TGCAGTGCTAGAGATCTAGGACAGGGTCCGACCGGGGAGCTGTTTTTT. This gives the protein CSARDLGQGPTGELFF.

The rearrangement uses TRBV12-3 or TRBV12-4 and TRBJ2-3; 9 nucleotides align to TRBD2. The V gene end was trimmed by 6 bases and the J gene end by 4 bases; junction bases not matched to a gene: 8. This CDR3 spans 15 amino acids. The CDR3 DNA sequence: TGTGCCAGCAGCTCGACTAGCGGCCCCCCAGATACGCAGTATTTT. Its translation: CASSSTSGPPDTQYF.

This clonotype was found a few times. The chain combines TRBV29-1 with TRBJ2-1; TRBD2 matches 14 bases. The CDR3 loop spans 16 amino acids. V gave up 6 bases and J gave up 4 bases; unmatched junction bases: 8. In germline, CDR1 is SQVTM, CDR2 ANQGSEA. CDR3 in amino acids: CSVSGTSGSGYNEQFF. CDR3 bases: TGCAGCGTCTCCGGGACTAGCGGGAGCGGGTACAATGAGCAGTTCTTC.

This clonotype has more than one count but fewer than ten. The gene calls are TRBV5-1 and TRBJ2-5; TRBD2 matches 8 bases. The end of the DNA fits TRBJ2-7 better, so the J call may be wrong. This CDR3 comprises 13 residues. Germline V gene lookup returns CDR1 SGHRS and CDR2 YFSETQ. As DNA, the CDR3 is TGCGCCAGCAGTAGGACTAGCCGCTACGAGCAGTACTTC. Translation gives CASSRTSRYEQYF.

There are a few counts of this clonotype. V gene TRBV10-3 combines with J gene TRBJ2-3, with D tentatively TRBD1 (5 bases). CDR1 and CDR2 from the germline V gene are ENHRY and SYGVKD. The CDR3 length is 16 residues. V was clipped by 0 bases and J by 6 bases, with 16 bases between them. The CDR3 DNA reads as TGTGCCATCAGTGAGTCATATGGGGCTCCGCCGGATACGCAGTATTTT. Its protein is CAISESYGAPPDTQYF.

This clonotype showed up just a few times. The chain links TRBV6-1 to TRBJ1-5; 7 bases are a match to TRBD1. V was pared by 7 bases and J by 5 bases, with 8 bases of the junction left unmatched. The CDR3 spans 14 residues. CDR1 MNHNS and CDR2 SASEGT come from the germline V gene. This chain's CDR3 is CASTMTGTDQPQHF. The CDR3 region has the DNA TGTGCCAGCACCATGACAGGGACGGATCAGCCCCAGCATTTT.

The chain employs TRBV20-1 and TRBJ1-2; weak D call: TRBD1 (6 bases). The germline gives CDR1 DFQATT, CDR2 SNEGSKA (reference sequence). V dropped 5 bases and J dropped 2 bases, with 15 bases sitting between them. The CDR3 spans 14 residues. The CDR3 sequence: CSAVRQDANYGYTF. In nucleotides, the CDR3 is TGCAGTGCTGTACGACAGGACGCGAACTATGGCTACACCTTC.

This chain connects TRBV19 to TRBJ2-5, with 13 bases fitting TRBD2. The J call may be faulty, since TRBJ2-1 better matches the DNA end. The CDR3 is made up of 15 amino acids. Germline CDR1 and CDR2: LNHDA and SQIVND (reference sequence). The CDR3 nucleotides are TGTGCCAGTAGTATCACTAGCGGGAGGGTCCATGAGCAGTTCTTC. Translation: CASSITSGRVHEQFF.

This clonotype showed up just a few times. For the CDR3, the DNA is TGTGCCAGCAGTTACCTCGTTAGACGCTTGGCCTCTGGGGCCAACGTCCTGACTTTC. This gives the protein CASSYLVRRLASGANVLTF. The chain is built from TRBV6-6 and TRBJ2-6; D is undetermined. The V end lost 2 bases, the J end lost 0 bases, and 17 bases lay between the germline ends. The germline V gene has CDR1 MNHNY and CDR2 SVGAGI (reference sequence). The CDR3 has 19 amino acids.

The chain is built from TRBV3-1 and TRBJ1-1; TRBD1 matches at 8 bases. V lost 4 bases, J lost 10 bases, and 5 bases stayed unmatched. The CDR3 sequence is 12 residues long. Germline assignment: CDR1 LGHDT and CDR2 YNNKEL (reference sequence). The CDR3 region has the DNA TGTGCCAGCAGCCTCCAGGGGGCTGGAGCTTTCTTT. Translated: CASSLQGAGAFF.

The chain uses TRBV20-1 and TRBJ2-4; possibly TRBD1 for D (6 bases). Germline CDR1 and CDR2: DFQATT and SNEGSKA (reference sequence). The length of the CDR3 is 14 residues. V lost 3 bases and J lost 7, with 16 bases in between. CDR3 residues: CSASGRGFENIQYF. The CDR3 DNA follows: TGCAGTGCTAGTGGCAGGGGATTTGAGAACATTCAGTACTTC.

The CDR3 coding sequence is TGTGCCAGCAGTTTATTGGGTTGGAACACTGAAGCTTTCTTT. Amino acids: CASSLLGWNTEAFF. This rearrangement joins TRBV27 to TRBJ1-1; D is ambiguous. The CDR3 extends over 14 amino acids. Germline V CDR1 and CDR2: MNHEY, SMNVEV (reference sequence). V dropped 1 base and J dropped 1 base, with 7 bases sitting between them.